This T cell receptor beta chain came from a study of identical twins. Worth noting for this clonotype: The antigen is not known.

General study points: Zero-insertion analyses might be partly confounded by invariant T cells like MAIT and iNKT. Insertions were reduced in abundant cord blood beta clonotypes but not in memory repertoires.

Trimming at V came to 2 bases and at J to 5 bases, leaving 2 bases not matched to a gene. The CDR3 has 14 amino acids. Germline assignment: CDR1 MNHNS and CDR2 SASEGT. In TCRdb, the 5' RACE reads were re-called with MiXCR into one record per CDR3 protein. In the table there are 300,000 to 400,000 distinct CDR3 sequences, 9% to 15% of which are singletons. In addition, the sample was reused for a study of yellow fever vaccine responses in identical twins.

The receptor was derived from a woman aged 18-29 years in good health. The chain combines TRBV6-1 with TRBJ2-1; 8 bases are a match to TRBD2. Sequencing input: CD8+ T cells sorted from blood. Here the CDR3 reads CASSESGSHNEQFF. CDR3 DNA: TGTGCCAGCAGTGAAAGCGGGAGCCACAATGAGCAGTTCTTC.